These T cell receptor beta chains were read from a single sample in a study of CD8 T cells in ankylosing spondylitis. TCRdb redid the calling of the 5' RACE reads with MiXCR, one entry per CDR3 protein. The table includes a few hundred thousand distinct CDR3 sequences, over 9.5% detected once. Material for sequencing was blood, either unsorted or a sorted T cell fraction (not recorded which). All receptors come from a male donor with ankylosing spondylitis or in good health (not recorded which). Each CDR3 is given with its conserved first and last residue. D genes are given only for firm matches. The listing skips clone size in some rows; elsewhere it reads once, few, many or a size class.

CDR3 length,V gene,J gene,clone size,D gene,CDR3 protein,CDR3 DNA
16,TRBV5-6,TRBJ1-2,many,TRBD1,CASITPRDRANYGYTF,TGTGCCAGCATCACCCCCCGGGACAGAGCTAACTATGGCTACACCTTC
16,TRBV11-2,TRBJ2-3,few,-,CASSLPSGQGRDTQYF,TGTGCCAGCAGCTTACCATCGGGTCAGGGGAGGGATACGCAGTATTTT
16,TRBV13,TRBJ1-4,-,TRBD1,CASSHDRAATNEKLFF,TGTGCCAGCAGCCACGACAGGGCCGCAACTAATGAAAAACTGTTTTTT
16,TRBV7-8,TRBJ1-5,many,-,CASSSVGDFGNQPQHF,TGTGCCAGCAGCTCCGTTGGAGATTTTGGCAATCAGCCCCAGCATTTT
16,TRBV5-6,TRBJ2-5,many,TRBD1,CASSATGGRGQETQYF,TGTGCCAGCAGCGCGACAGGGGGCAGAGGCCAAGAGACCCAGTACTTC
14,TRBV7-3,TRBJ2-1,many,TRBD2,CASSLAGAYNEQFF,TGTGCCAGCAGCTTAGCGGGGGCCTACAATGAGCAGTTCTTC
14,TRBV10-3,TRBJ2-2,few,TRBD1,CAIRTTGTTGELFF,TGTGCCATCAGGACGACAGGGACCACCGGGGAGCTGTTTTTT
15,TRBV12-3/TRBV12-4,TRBJ2-1,-,TRBD1,CASSPGQTTYNEQFF,TGTGCCAGCAGCCCGGGACAGACGACCTACAATGAGCAGTTCTTC
15,TRBV7-7,TRBJ2-3,many,-,CASSLDGGPTDTQYF,TGTGCTAGCAGCTTAGACGGGGGACCCACAGATACGCAGTATTTT
15,TRBV5-1,TRBJ1-1,many,TRBD1,CASSLGLNRGTEAFF,TGCGCCAGCAGCTTGGGCCTGAACAGGGGCACTGAAGCTTTCTTT
13,TRBV5-6,TRBJ1-1,many,-,CASSKTKETEAFF,TGTGCCAGCAGCAAGACCAAGGAGACTGAAGCTTTCTTT
15,TRBV6-1,TRBJ2-7,few,TRBD1,CASSTRDRASYEQYF,TGTGCCAGCAGTACCCGGGACAGGGCCTCCTACGAGCAGTACTTC
16,TRBV25-1,TRBJ2-1,few,-,CASRLGGGGGFDEQFF,TGTGCCAGCAGGCTAGGCGGAGGGGGGGGGTTCGATGAGCAGTTCTTC
16,TRBV5-1,TRBJ1-4,many,TRBD1,CASSLFAQGAGEKLFF,TGCGCCAGCAGCTTGTTCGCCCAGGGGGCTGGGGAAAAACTGTTTTTT
17,TRBV3-2,TRBJ2-5,many,-,CASSYSQAGATQETQYF,TGTGCCAGCAGCTACTCTCAAGCGGGGGCGACCCAAGAGACCCAGTACTTC
15,TRBV20-1,TRBJ2-4,many,TRBD2,CSASTSGGSKNIQYF,TGCAGTGCTAGTACGAGCGGGGGGTCAAAAAACATTCAGTACTTC
15,TRBV6-5,TRBJ1-2,many,-,CASSYISTGKGGYTF,TGTGCCAGCAGTTACATTAGCACGGGGAAAGGTGGCTACACCTTC
16,TRBV29-1,TRBJ1-2,many,TRBD1,CSVEEGQGATMGGYTF,TGCAGCGTTGAAGAGGGACAGGGGGCGACTATGGGCGGCTACACCTTC
16,TRBV5-1,TRBJ2-2,many,TRBD1,CASSLPGQGKGGELFF,TGCGCCAGCAGCTTGCCCGGACAGGGGAAGGGCGGGGAGCTGTTTTTT
17,TRBV5-5,TRBJ1-5,few,-,CASSRNTGMGSNQPQHF,TGTGCCAGCAGCCGAAATACAGGGATGGGTAGCAATCAGCCCCAGCATTTT
17,TRBV7-9,TRBJ2-5,many,TRBD2,CASSLGLAGERQETQYF,TGTGCCAGCAGCCTAGGACTAGCGGGGGAGCGCCAAGAGACCCAGTACTTC
13,TRBV12-3/TRBV12-4,TRBJ1-2,-,-,CASSPTEKNGYTF,TGTGCCAGCAGCCCGACAGAAAAGAATGGCTACACCTTC
13,TRBV3-1,TRBJ2-7,-,-,CASSYTRSYEQYF,TGTGCCAGCAGCTACACCCGTTCCTACGAGCAGTACTTC
15,TRBV7-9,TRBJ2-5,many,TRBD1,CASSLGTGGEETQYF,TGTGCCAGCAGCCTAGGGACAGGGGGCGAGGAGACCCAGTACTTC
13,TRBV30,TRBJ2-3,-,-,CAWRVGAEDTQYF,TGTGCCTGGAGGGTGGGGGCGGAAGATACGCAGTATTTT
14,TRBV11-2,TRBJ2-7,-,TRBD2,CASSLWGGRYEQYF,TGTGCCAGCAGCCTCTGGGGGGGTAGGTACGAGCAGTACTTC
15,TRBV9,TRBJ2-1,many,TRBD2,CASSVELAAYNEQFF,TGTGCCAGCAGCGTAGAACTAGCGGCCTACAATGAGCAGTTCTTC
15,TRBV28,TRBJ2-2,-,-,CASISRAQNTGELFF,TGTGCCAGCATCTCTCGGGCCCAGAACACCGGGGAGCTGTTTTTT
15,TRBV27,TRBJ2-5,-,-,CASSLGTWGQETQYF,TGTGCCAGCAGTTTAGGGACGTGGGGGCAGGAGACCCAGTACTTC
15,TRBV20-1,TRBJ2-5,few,TRBD1,CSASPRDRGPETQYF,TGCAGTGCTAGTCCCCGGGACAGGGGTCCGGAGACCCAGTACTTC
13,TRBV5-1,TRBJ2-7,many,-,CASRITGTHEQYF,TGCGCCAGCAGAATTACCGGGACACACGAGCAGTACTTC
16,TRBV7-6,TRBJ2-3,many,-,CASSLVNGASTDTQYF,TGTGCCAGCAGCTTAGTGAACGGGGCCAGCACAGATACGCAGTATTTT
15,TRBV9,TRBJ2-1,many,TRBD2,CASSVGGDSYNEQFF,TGTGCCAGCAGCGTGGGGGGGGACTCCTACAATGAGCAGTTCTTC
15,TRBV27,TRBJ2-7,few,TRBD1,CASSTPTGAPYEQYF,TGTGCCAGCAGTACCCCGACAGGGGCCCCCTACGAGCAGTACTTC
16,TRBV20-1,TRBJ2-1,many,TRBD2,CSARDRVAGGLNEQFF,TGCAGTGCTAGAGATCGAGTAGCGGGGGGGCTAAATGAGCAGTTCTTC
12,TRBV10-3,TRBJ2-7,many,TRBD2,CAIGSTSVEQYF,TGTGCCATCGGAAGTACTAGCGTCGAGCAGTACTTC
17,TRBV27,TRBJ1-6,many,TRBD1,CASSLGHRGPDNSPLHF,TGTGCCAGCAGTTTAGGCCACAGGGGGCCGGATAATTCACCCCTCCACTTT
15,TRBV5-1,TRBJ1-2,many,TRBD1,CASSLDRGRRYGYTF,TGCGCCAGCAGCTTGGACAGGGGGCGCCGTTATGGCTACACCTTC